This T cell receptor beta chain was found in a study of shared clonotypes between healthy human individuals. Study summary: Each donor contributed plates that comprised three CD4 naive, three CD4 memory, two CD8 naive and one CD8 memory. Study results and caveats: Generation of non-shared clonotypes was less probable than generation of clonotypes shared by all four donors. A generally larger estimated richness was seen in naive subsets than in memory subsets.

This table comes from immunoSEQ multiplex PCR, and its TCRdb copy is limited to in-frame clones, with some not included. The sample has some 2,100,000 clones, about 94% seen once. This clone was observed a few times. Antigen specificity is unknown. This CDR3 comprises 16 residues. Deletions cut 1 base from V and 3 bases from J, with 13 bases between. Per the germline V gene, CDR1 is SGHVS and CDR2 is FNYEAQ. All donors qualified as healthy HIV-negative adults and had experienced no recent acute infections or vaccinations. This sequence was found in a man aged 18 to 35 in good health. Sequencing was performed on naive CD4+ T cells sorted from blood. Stated subset: CD45RA+ positively selected. The chain has TRBV7-6 and TRBJ1-5; D is unclear. In DNA form, the CDR3 reads TGTGCCAGCAGCTTAGGCCGGGAATCCATCAATCAGCCCCAGCATTTT. This translates into CASSLGRESINQPQHF.